The entry that follows covers one T cell receptor beta chain sequence. Germline values: CDR1 MNHEY, CDR2 SMNVEV (reference sequence). The J segment lost 2 bases and the V segment lost 5 bases, leaving 16 bases of the junction unmatched. CDR3 length: 19 residues. Only in-frame clones appear in the TCRdb table, and some are missing; sequencing was by immunoSEQ multiplex PCR. The sample lists roughly 80,000 clones, roughly 83% seen once, with 2.8% in the top ten. The data belong to a study of T cell clones after liver transplantation. Turning to the study itself: HCV positivity affected three of eight recipients; the rest lacked autoimmune or viral indications.

This clonotype originated in a human patient who received a liver transplant. Some of these T cells may belong to the graft donor. The chain couples TRBV27 to TRBJ2-7, with 12 bases fitting TRBD2. This specimen was CD4+ T cells from blood, taken at the 22-month timepoint. Here the CDR3 reads CASSPNPGLAGPTAYEQYF. The CDR3 DNA reads as TGTGCCAGCAGTCCTAACCCGGGACTAGCGGGCCCCACAGCCTACGAGCAGTACTTC.